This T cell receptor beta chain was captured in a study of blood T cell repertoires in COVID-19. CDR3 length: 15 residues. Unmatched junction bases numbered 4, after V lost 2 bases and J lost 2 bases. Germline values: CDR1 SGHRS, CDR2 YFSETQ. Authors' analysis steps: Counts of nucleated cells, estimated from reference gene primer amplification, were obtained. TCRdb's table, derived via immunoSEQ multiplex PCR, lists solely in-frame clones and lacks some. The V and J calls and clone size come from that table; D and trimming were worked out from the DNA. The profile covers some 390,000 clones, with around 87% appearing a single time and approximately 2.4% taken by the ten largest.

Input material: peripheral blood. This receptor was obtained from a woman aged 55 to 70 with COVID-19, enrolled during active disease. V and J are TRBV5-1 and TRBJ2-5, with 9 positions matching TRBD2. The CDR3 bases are TGCGCCAGCAGCTTTAGTACTAGCGGGCAAGAGACCCAGTACTTC. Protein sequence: CASSFSTSGQETQYF.